The 17 T cell receptor beta chains listed next were all sequenced from one sample in a study of blood T cell repertoires in COVID-19. Data came from immunoSEQ multiplex PCR; TCRdb stores just in-frame clones and leaves some out. Of about 310,000 clones listed, just under 90% are singletons. Sequencing used PBMCs or T cells enriched from blood (not recorded which). The receptors here all came from a woman in her 30s who had recovered from COVID-19.

To note about this clone: One end of the junction varies from germline; a read error may be responsible. The gene calls are TRBV7-7 and TRBJ2-7, with TRBD1 matching over 9 bases. The V gene's germline CDR1 is SSHAT and CDR2 FNYEAQ (reference sequence). CDR3 length: 13 amino acids. The CDR3: CASSSGQGHEQYF. CDR3 nucleotides: TGTGCTAGCAGCTCGGGACAGGGCCACGAGCAGTACTTC.

The rearrangement links TRBV13 to TRBJ1-4; tentative D call: TRBD1 (6 bases). The germline V gene encodes CDR1 PRHDT and CDR2 FYEKMQ (reference sequence). V lost 7 bases to trimming and J lost 7 bases, with 16 bases between them. The CDR3 sequence is 14 residues long. CDR3 sequence (DNA): TGTGCCAGCACCAACTCCAGGGGTAGTGAAAAACTGTTTTTT. This encodes CASTNSRGSEKLFF.

This chain links TRBV4-1 with TRBJ2-2, with 14 nucleotides matching TRBD2. The CDR3 is 20 residues long. The germline V gene has CDR1 MGHRA and CDR2 YSYEKL. Losses at the gene ends were 5 bases for V and 0 bases for J; bases not matched to a gene: 11. In DNA form, the CDR3 reads TGCGCCAGCAGCACCCCCGGTGGGACTAGCGGGAGCGCGAACACCGGGGAGCTGTTTTTT. Encoded protein: CASSTPGGTSGSANTGELFF.

The chain uses TRBV18 and TRBJ1-5; possible D gene TRBD1, 5 bases. V was shortened by 8 bases and J by 1 base, with 9 bases between the two germline ends. Germline V gene sequence: CDR1 KGHSH, CDR2 LQKENI. This CDR3 region has 13 residues. The CDR3 loop is CASARESNQPQHF. Written as DNA, the CDR3 is TGTGCCAGCGCCAGGGAAAGCAATCAGCCCCAGCATTTT. The full variable domain, its missing parts supplied by reference TRBV18 and TRBJ1-5, is NAGVMQNPRHLVRRRGQEARLRCSPMKGHSHVYWYRQLPEEGLKFMVYLQKENIIDESGMPKERFSAEFPKEGPSILRIQQVVRGDSAAYFCASARESNQPQHFGDGTRLSIL.

In this sample, this clone turned up once. This chain joins TRBV3-1 (or the pseudogene TRBV3-2) and TRBJ1-2; 9 nucleotides align to TRBD1. Looked up from germline, CDR1 is LGHDT and CDR2 is YNNKEL (reference sequence). The CDR3 spans 15 residues. J lost 5 bases, V lost 3 bases, and 7 bases had no gene match. CDR3 DNA sequence: TGTGCCAGCAGCCATCTGGACAGGGGAGATTATGGCTACACCTTC. Translation: CASSHLDRGDYGYTF.

The V call is TRBV5-1, the J call TRBJ1-2; tentative D call: TRBD1 (6 bases). Trimming cost V 1 base and J 3 bases, with 10 bases left between them. Per the germline V gene, CDR1 is SGHRS and CDR2 is YFSETQ. The CDR3 extends over 14 amino acids. CDR3 bases: TGCGCCAGCAGCTTGTTTTCAGGGGACTATGGCTACACCTTC. Amino acid sequence: CASSLFSGDYGYTF.

The rearrangement uses TRBV27 and TRBJ1-6, with D possibly TRBD1 on 5 matching bases. Trimming took 1 base from V and 9 from J, leaving 16 bases between them. CDR3 size: 16 residues. Germline V CDR1 and CDR2: MNHEY, SMNVEV (reference sequence). CDR3 sequence: CASSLLGREWSSPLHF. The CDR3 DNA reads TGTGCCAGCAGTTTATTAGGCAGGGAATGGAGTTCACCCCTCCACTTT.

A note on this clone: At one end, the junction sequence differs from germline, possibly due to a read error. J is TRBJ2-7 and V is TRBV11-2; D unresolved. CDR3 length: 12 amino acids. Germline CDR1 and CDR2: SGHAT and FQNNGV. In DNA, the CDR3 is TGTGCCAGCAACTTATACACCTACGAGCAGTACTTC. Its protein is CASNLYTYEQYF.

The CDR3 sequence is CASSYSGGLAPYEQYF. For the CDR3, the DNA is TGTGCCAGCAGTTACTCAGGTGGCCTAGCCCCTTACGAGCAGTACTTC. The V and J genes are TRBV6-5 and TRBJ2-7; D possibly corresponds to TRBD2 (5 bases). Trimming left V 0 bases short and J 4 bases short, with 16 bases between. Germline CDR1 is MNHEY and CDR2 is SVGAGI. The CDR3 runs 16 residues.

In DNA, the CDR3 is TGTGCCATCAGTGCACCTACTAACTATGGCTACACCTTC. Translation gives CAISAPTNYGYTF. The rearrangement uses TRBV10-3 and TRBJ1-2, with D unclear. This CDR3 is built from 13 residues. The germline V gene encodes CDR1 ENHRY and CDR2 SYGVKD. The V gene lost 4 bases and the J gene lost 0 bases, with 6 bases spanning the gap.

This chain joins TRBV5-4 and TRBJ2-1; 14 bases match TRBD2. Trimming cost V 4 bases and J 8 bases; bases outside gene matches: 14. This CDR3 is built from 18 residues. CDR1 is SGHNT, CDR2 YYREEE, per germline (reference sequence). DNA for the CDR3: TGTGCCAGCAGCCCGAGGAGACTAGCGGGAGGGCCATGGGATGAGCAGTTCTTC. Amino acids: CASSPRRLAGGPWDEQFF.

The chain links TRBV27 to TRBJ1-5; TRBD1 agrees at 7 bases. From germline, CDR1 is MNHEY and CDR2 SMNVEV (reference sequence). The CDR3 loop spans 15 amino acids. V was pared by 5 bases and J by 5 bases, with 9 bases of the junction left unmatched. CDR3 residues: CASSPSRDSYQPQHF. CDR3 in DNA: TGTGCCAGCAGTCCCTCCCGGGACAGCTATCAGCCCCAGCATTTT.

J is TRBJ2-7 and V is TRBV2, with 11 bases identical to TRBD1. The CDR3 covers 20 residues. Germline CDR1 SNHLY, CDR2 FYNNEI. The ends lost 2 bases at V and 3 bases at J; junction bases unmatched: 18. CDR3 in DNA: TGTGCCAGCAGTGAAATATTGGTTGGGACAGGGGGTTTACGTCTCTACGAGCAGTACTTC. Translation gives CASSEILVGTGGLRLYEQYF.

This clone was counted only a few times. The rearrangement uses TRBV4-1 and TRBJ2-2, with a tentative D call TRBD2 (5 bases). Trimming pared 1 base from V and 2 bases from J, leaving 20 bases between. Per germline, CDR1 MGHRA and CDR2 YSYEKL. The CDR3 spans 19 residues. CDR3 protein: CASSQGGLGTVINTGELFF. CDR3 nucleotide sequence: TGCGCCAGCAGCCAAGGAGGACTGGGCACCGTTATTAACACCGGGGAGCTGTTTTTT.

The chain couples TRBV7-3 to TRBJ2-2, with 7 bases that match TRBD1. V shed 5 bases and J 2 bases; nucleotides not matched to a gene: 8. Germline V gene lookup returns CDR1 SGHTA and CDR2 FQGTGA. The CDR3 is 16 amino acids. CDR3 sequence: CASSQTGTDNTGELFF. CDR3 nucleotide sequence: TGTGCCAGCAGCCAAACCGGGACAGACAACACCGGGGAGCTGTTTTTT.

The chain recombines TRBV5-1 with TRBJ2-2; possibly TRBD1 for D (6 bases). Trimming cost V 2 bases and J 6 bases, with 17 bases left between them. Germline loops: CDR1 SGHRS, CDR2 YFSETQ. This CDR3 spans 16 amino acids. As DNA, the CDR3 is TGCGCCAGCAGCTTCTTCGGACAGATCAATTCCGGGGAGCTGTTTTTT. This translates into CASSFFGQINSGELFF.

The chain recombines TRBV10-3 with TRBJ2-5; 7 bases match TRBD2. The germline V gene encodes CDR1 ENHRY and CDR2 SYGVKD. The V gene end was trimmed by 2 bases and the J gene end by 2 bases; junction bases not matched to a gene: 11. The CDR3 consists of 17 residues. In nucleotides, the CDR3 is TGTGCCATCAGTGAGGGGAGGGAAATTACAGGACAAGAGACCCAGTACTTC. Translated: CAISEGREITGQETQYF.